The table lists the clone carrying this T cell receptor (beta chain) with a count of one. Per the original methods: Quantification of nucleated cells was approximated via reference gene primer amplification. Only in-frame clones appear in the TCRdb table, and some are missing; sequencing was by immunoSEQ multiplex PCR. That table supplies the V and J calls and clone size; D and trimming were determined from the DNA. The table has 150,000 to 200,000 clones, 88% seen once. The length of the CDR3 is 18 residues. In germline, CDR1 is LGHNA, CDR2 YNFKEQ. With 1 base removed from V and 1 base from J, the gap between germline ends came to 18 bases. These data originate in a study of blood T cell repertoires in COVID-19. The wider study: There were acute and convalescent COVID-19 samples, and they came from the United States, Italy and Spain. The analysed material was cDNA or gDNA that came from T cells, B-cell-depleted T cells, or PBMCs.

Clinical history reported by participants formed the basis on which cohorts were assigned. The chain combines TRBV4-2 with TRBJ2-3; weak D call: TRBD2 (6 bases). The TCR originated in a woman aged 45 to 65 who had recovered from COVID-19. Specimen: PBMCs or T cells enriched from blood (not recorded which). The CDR3 sequence is CASSQGKRTTPRTDTQYF. The DNA of the CDR3 is TGTGCCAGCAGCCAAGGAAAGCGGACTACCCCCCGCACAGATACGCAGTATTTT.